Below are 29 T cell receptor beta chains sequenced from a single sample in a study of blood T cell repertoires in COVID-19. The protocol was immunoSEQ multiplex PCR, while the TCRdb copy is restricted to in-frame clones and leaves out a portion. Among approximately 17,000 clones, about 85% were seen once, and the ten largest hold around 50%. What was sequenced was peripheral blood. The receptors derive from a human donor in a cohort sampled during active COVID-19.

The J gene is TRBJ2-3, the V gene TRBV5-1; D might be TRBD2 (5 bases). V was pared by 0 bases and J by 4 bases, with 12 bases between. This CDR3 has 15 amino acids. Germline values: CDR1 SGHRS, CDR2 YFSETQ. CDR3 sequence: CASSLGGDVSDTQYF. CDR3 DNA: TGCGCCAGCAGCTTGGGGGGAGACGTTTCAGATACGCAGTATTTT.

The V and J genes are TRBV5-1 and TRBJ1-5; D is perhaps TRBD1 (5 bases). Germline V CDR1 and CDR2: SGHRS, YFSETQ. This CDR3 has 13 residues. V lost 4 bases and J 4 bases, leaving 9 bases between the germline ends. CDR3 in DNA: TGCGCCAGCAGCCTAAGGGGTAATCAGCCCCAGCATTTT. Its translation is CASSLRGNQPQHF.

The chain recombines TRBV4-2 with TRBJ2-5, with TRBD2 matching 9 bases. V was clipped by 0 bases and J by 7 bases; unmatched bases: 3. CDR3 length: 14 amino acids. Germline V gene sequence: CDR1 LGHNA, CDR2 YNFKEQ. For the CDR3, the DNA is TGTGCCAGCAGCCAAGATAGCGGGGGCCCGACCCAGTACTTC. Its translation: CASSQDSGGPTQYF.

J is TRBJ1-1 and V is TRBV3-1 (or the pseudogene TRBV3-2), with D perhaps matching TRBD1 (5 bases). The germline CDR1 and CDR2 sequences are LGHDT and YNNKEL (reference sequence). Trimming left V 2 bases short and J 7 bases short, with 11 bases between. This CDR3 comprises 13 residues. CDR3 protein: CASSQTAGLEAFF. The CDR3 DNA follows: TGTGCCAGCAGCCAAACTGCAGGGCTTGAAGCTTTCTTT.

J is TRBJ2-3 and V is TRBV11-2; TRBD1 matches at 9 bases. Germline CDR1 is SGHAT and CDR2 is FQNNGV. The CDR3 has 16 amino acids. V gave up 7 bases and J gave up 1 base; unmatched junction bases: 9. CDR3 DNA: TGTGCCAGCACCAACAGGGGGCTGAGCGGCACAGATACGCAGTATTTT. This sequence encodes CASTNRGLSGTDTQYF.

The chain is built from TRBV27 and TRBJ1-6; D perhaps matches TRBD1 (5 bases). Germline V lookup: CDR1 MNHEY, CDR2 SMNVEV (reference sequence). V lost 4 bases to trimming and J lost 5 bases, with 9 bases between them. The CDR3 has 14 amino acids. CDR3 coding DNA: TGTGCCAGCAGTTGGGCGGGGGATAATTCACCCCTCCACTTT. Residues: CASSWAGDNSPLHF.

CDR3 DNA: TGTGCCAGCAGGGCCGATGCCAACACCGGGGAGCTGTTTTTT. Translation gives CASRADANTGELFF. This chain uses TRBV11-2 with TRBJ2-2; unclear D gene. The CDR3 runs to 14 residues. V was clipped by 6 bases and J by 2 bases, with 10 bases between them. CDR1 and CDR2 (germline): SGHAT, FQNNGV.

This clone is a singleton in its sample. In DNA form, the CDR3 reads TGTGCCAGCAGTGAAGTCAGGGCCAATCAGCCCCAGCATTTT. Protein product: CASSEVRANQPQHF. The rearrangement joins TRBV6-1 to TRBJ1-5; TRBD1 is a possible D gene (5 bases). The CDR3 spans 14 residues. The V gene lost 1 base and the J gene lost 3 bases, with 7 bases spanning the gap. Germline CDR1 and CDR2: MNHNS and SASEGT.

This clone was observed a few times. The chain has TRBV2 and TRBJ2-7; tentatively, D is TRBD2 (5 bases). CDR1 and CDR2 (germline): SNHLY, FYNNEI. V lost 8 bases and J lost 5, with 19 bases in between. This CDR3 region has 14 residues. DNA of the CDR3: TGTGCCAGCGGACTCAACGTGGTGTGGGACGAGCAGTACTTC. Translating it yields CASGLNVVWDEQYF. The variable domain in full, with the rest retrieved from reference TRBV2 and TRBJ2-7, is EPEVTQTPSHQVTQMGQEVILRCVPISNHLYFYWYRQILGQKVEFLVSFYNNEISEKSEIFDDQFSVERPDGSNFTLKIRSTKLEDSAMYFCASGLNVVWDEQYFGPGTRLTVT.

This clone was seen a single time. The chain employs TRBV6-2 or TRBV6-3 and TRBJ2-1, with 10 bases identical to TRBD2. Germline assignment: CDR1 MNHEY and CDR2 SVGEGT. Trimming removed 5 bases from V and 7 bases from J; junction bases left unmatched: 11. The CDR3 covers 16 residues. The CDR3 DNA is TGTGCCAGCAGTCCGTATGGAGCGGGGGGGCGAAATGAGCAGTTCTTC. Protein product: CASSPYGAGGRNEQFF.

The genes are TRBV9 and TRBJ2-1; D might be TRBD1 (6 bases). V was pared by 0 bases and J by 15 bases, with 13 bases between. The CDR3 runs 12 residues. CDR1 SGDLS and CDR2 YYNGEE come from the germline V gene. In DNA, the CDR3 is TGTGCCAGCAGCGTAGAGGACAGCCAGGTGTTCTTC. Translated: CASSVEDSQVFF.

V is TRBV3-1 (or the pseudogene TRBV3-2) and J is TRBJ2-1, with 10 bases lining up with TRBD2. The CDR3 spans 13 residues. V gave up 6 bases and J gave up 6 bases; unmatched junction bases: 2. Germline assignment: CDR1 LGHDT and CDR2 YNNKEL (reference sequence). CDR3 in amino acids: CASRLAGSNEQFF. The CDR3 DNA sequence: TGTGCCAGCAGACTAGCGGGGTCCAATGAGCAGTTCTTC.

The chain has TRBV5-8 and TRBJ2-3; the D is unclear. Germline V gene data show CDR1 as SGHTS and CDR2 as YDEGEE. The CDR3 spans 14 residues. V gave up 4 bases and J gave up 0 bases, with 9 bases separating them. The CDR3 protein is CASSPPVSTDTQYF. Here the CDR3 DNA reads TGTGCCAGCAGCCCCCCAGTTAGCACAGATACGCAGTATTTT. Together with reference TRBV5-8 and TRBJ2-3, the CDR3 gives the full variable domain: EAGVTQSPTHLIKTRGQQATLRCSPISGHTSVYWYQQALGLGLQFLLWYDEGEERNRGNFPPRFSGRQFPNYSSELNVNALELEDSALYLCASSPPVSTDTQYFGPGTRLTVL.

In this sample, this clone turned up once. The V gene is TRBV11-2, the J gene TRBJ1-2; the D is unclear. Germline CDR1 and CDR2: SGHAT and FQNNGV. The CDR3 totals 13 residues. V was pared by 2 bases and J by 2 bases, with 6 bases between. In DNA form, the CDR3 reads TGTGCCAGCAGCTTATCGGGGAACTATGGCTACACCTTC. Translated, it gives CASSLSGNYGYTF.

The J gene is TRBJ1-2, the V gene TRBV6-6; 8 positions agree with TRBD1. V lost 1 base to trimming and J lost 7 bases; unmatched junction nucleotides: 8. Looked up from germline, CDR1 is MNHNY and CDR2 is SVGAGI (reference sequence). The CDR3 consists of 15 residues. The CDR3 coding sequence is TGTGCCAGCAGTTACTTCACCACAACAGGGGGTGGCTACACCTTC. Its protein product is CASSYFTTTGGGYTF.

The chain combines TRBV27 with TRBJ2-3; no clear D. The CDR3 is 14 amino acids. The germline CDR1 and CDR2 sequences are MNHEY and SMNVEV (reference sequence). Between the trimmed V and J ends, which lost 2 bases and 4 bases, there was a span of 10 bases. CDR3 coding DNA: TGTGCCAGCAGTTTAAGAGTCATGGCAGATACGCAGTATTTT. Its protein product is CASSLRVMADTQYF.

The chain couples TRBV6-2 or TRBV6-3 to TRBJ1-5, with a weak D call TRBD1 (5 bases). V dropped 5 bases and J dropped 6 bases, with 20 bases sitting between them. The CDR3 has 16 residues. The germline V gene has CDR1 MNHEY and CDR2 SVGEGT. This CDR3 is CASSLRQPLRGQPQHF. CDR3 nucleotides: TGTGCCAGCAGTCTCCGACAGCCCTTAAGGGGTCAGCCCCAGCATTTT.

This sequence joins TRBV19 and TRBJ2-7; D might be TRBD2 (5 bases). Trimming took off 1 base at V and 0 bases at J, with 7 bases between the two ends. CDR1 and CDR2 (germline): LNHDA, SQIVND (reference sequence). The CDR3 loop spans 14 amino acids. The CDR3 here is CASSIAGSSYEQYF. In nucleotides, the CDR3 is TGTGCCAGTAGTATAGCGGGGAGCTCCTACGAGCAGTACTTC.

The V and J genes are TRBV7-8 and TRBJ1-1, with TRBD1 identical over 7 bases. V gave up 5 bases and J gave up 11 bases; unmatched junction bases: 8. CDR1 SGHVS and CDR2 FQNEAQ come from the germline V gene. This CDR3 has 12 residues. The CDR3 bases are TGTGCCAGCAGCCCTTACCAGGGGGTGGCTTTCTTT. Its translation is CASSPYQGVAFF.

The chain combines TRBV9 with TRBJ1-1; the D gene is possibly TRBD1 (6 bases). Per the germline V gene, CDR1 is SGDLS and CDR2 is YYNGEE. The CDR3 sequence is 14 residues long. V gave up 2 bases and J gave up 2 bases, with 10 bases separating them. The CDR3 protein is CASSVLDRNTEAFF. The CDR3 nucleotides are TGTGCCAGCAGCGTGTTGGACAGAAACACTGAAGCTTTCTTT. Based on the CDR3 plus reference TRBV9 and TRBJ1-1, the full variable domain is DSGVTQTPKHLITATGQRVTLRCSPRSGDLSVYWYQQSLDQGLQFLIQYYNGEERAKGNILERFSAQQFPDLHSELNLSSLELGDSALYFCASSVLDRNTEAFFGQGTRLTVV.

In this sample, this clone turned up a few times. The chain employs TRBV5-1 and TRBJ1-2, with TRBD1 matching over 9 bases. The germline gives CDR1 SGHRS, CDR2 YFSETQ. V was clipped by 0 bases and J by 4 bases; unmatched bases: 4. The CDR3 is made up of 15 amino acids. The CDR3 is CASSLATGGAYGYTF. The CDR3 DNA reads TGCGCCAGCAGCTTGGCGACAGGGGGGGCCTATGGCTACACCTTC.

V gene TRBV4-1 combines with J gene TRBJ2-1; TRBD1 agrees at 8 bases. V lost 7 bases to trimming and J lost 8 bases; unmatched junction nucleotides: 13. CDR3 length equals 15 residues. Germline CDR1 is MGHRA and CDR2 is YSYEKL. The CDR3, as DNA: TGCGCCAGCAACCGAGGGGACAGGAGTTCGGATGAGCAGTTCTTC. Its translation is CASNRGDRSSDEQFF.

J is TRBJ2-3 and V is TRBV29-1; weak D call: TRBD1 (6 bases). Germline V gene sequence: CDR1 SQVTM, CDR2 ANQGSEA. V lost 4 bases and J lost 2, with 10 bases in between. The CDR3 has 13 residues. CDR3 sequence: CSVGDTITDTQYF. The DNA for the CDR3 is TGCAGCGTTGGGGACACCATCACAGATACGCAGTATTTT.

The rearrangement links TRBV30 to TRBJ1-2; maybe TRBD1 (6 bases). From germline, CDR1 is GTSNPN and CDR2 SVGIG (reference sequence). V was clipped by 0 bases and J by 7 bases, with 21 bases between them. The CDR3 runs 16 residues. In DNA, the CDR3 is TGTGCCTGGAGTGTCGGCGGGGGGGCGTCAGGAGGTGGCTACACCTTC. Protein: CAWSVGGGASGGGYTF.

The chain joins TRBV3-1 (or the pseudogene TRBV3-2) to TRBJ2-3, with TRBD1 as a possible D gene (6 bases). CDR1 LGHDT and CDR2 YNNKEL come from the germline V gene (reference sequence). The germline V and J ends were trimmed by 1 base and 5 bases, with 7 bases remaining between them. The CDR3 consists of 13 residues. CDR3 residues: CASSQAGEDTQYF. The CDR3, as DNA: TGTGCCAGCAGCCAAGCAGGGGAAGATACGCAGTATTTT.

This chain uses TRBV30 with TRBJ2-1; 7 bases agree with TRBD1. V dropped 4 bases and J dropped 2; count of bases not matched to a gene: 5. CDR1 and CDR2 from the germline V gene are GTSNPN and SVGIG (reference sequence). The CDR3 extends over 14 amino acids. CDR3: CAWTTGTAYNEQFF. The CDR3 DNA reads TGTGCCTGGACCACCGGGACAGCCTACAATGAGCAGTTCTTC.

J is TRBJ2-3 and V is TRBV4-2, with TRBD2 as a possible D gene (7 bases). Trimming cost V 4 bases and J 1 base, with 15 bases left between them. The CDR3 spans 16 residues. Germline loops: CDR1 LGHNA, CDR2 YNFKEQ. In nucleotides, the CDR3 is TGTGCCAGCAGCCGCACGGGGGGCCTCGGCACAGATACGCAGTATTTT. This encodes CASSRTGGLGTDTQYF.

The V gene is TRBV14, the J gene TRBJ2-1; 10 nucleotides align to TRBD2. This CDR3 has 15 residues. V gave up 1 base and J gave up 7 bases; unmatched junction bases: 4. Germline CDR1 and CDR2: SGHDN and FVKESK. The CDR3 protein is CASSQVAGGGNEQFF. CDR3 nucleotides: TGTGCCAGCAGCCAAGTAGCGGGGGGCGGGAATGAGCAGTTCTTC.

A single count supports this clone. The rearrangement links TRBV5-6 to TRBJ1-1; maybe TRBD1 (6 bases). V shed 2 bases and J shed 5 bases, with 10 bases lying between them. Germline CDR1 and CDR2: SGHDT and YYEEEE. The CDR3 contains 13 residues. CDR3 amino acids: CASSFSTGTEAFF. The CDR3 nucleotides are TGTGCCAGCAGCTTTTCTACAGGGACTGAAGCTTTCTTT.